Included here is one TCR beta chain sequence, with context. cDNA came from around 0.54 to 1 ug RNA primed by random hexamers. The amplification used immunoSEQ multiplex PCR on TCR beta CDR3; it spanned 54 Vbeta and 13 Jbeta. One entry per CDR3 protein results from TCRdb running MiXCR on the immunoSEQ multiplex PCR reads. Of about 130,000 distinct CDR3 sequences in the sample, about 95% were seen once. This CDR3 region has 14 residues. With V trimmed by 6 bases and J by 7 bases, 5 bases remained unmatched. CDR1 is MNHNS and CDR2 is SASEGT in the germline V gene. This record comes from a study of CD8 T cells in Susac syndrome. TCR beta was sequenced from blood CD8+ and CD4+ T cells. The multiple sclerosis controls consisted of treatment-naive patients with relapsing-remitting disease, either stable or active. TEMRA cells underwent FACS enrichment and CD8+ and CD4+ T cells underwent negative isolation.

The J gene is TRBJ2-2, the V gene TRBV6-1, with 10 bases identical to TRBD2. The sample was CD4+ T cells from PBMCs. This clonotype was obtained from a human donor with multiple sclerosis. The CDR3 here is CASRSGGAVGELFF. The CDR3 DNA follows: TGTGCCAGCAGGAGCGGGGGGGCCGTCGGGGAGCTGTTTTTT.